The 13 T cell receptor beta chains given below trace back to one sample, sequenced in a study of vaccination and CD4 T cells after COVID-19. Their cognate antigens are unknown. Regarding treatment: roughly 10-day PBMC culture with coronavirus spike peptide pools or control peptides (ViraFEST assay). Scientists ran DNA taken from cultured CD4+ T cells through the Oncomine TCR Beta short-read assay for sequencing. MiXCR was run by TCRdb on the PCR reads, yielding one entry per CDR3 protein. The table has over 10,000 distinct CDR3 sequences, about three fifths seen once. The sample taken for sequencing was CD4+ T cells from blood, cultured in vitro. Receptor source: a human donor who had recovered from COVID-19.

The J gene is TRBJ1-1, the V gene TRBV6-1, with unresolved D. Trimming shortened V by 5 bases and J by 0 bases, and 7 bases separated the two germline ends. The CDR3 spans 13 residues. Germline V lookup: CDR1 MNHNS, CDR2 SASEGT. The CDR3: CASSISLNTEAFF. The CDR3 DNA is TGTGCCAGCAGTATATCCTTGAACACTGAAGCTTTCTTT.

The V and J genes are TRBV7-9 and TRBJ1-1, with D unclear. Germline V gene data show CDR1 as SEHNR and CDR2 as FQNEAQ (reference sequence). The CDR3 extends over 13 amino acids. V lost 7 bases, J lost 3 bases, and 12 bases lay in between. As DNA, the CDR3 is TGTGCCAGCAATGATTTCTCGGACACTGAAGCTTTCTTT. This translates into CASNDFSDTEAFF.

This chain links TRBV7-9 with TRBJ2-5; tentatively, D is TRBD1 or TRBD2 (5 bases each). The CDR3 covers 18 residues. Germline V CDR1 and CDR2: SEHNR, FQNEAQ (reference sequence). Between the trimmed V and J ends, which lost 2 bases and 5 bases, there was a span of 24 bases. CDR3 region: CASSLTRGPLGFGETQYF. The CDR3 DNA reads as TGTGCCAGCAGCTTAACGAGGGGCCCTCTCGGTTTCGGGGAGACCCAGTACTTC. The full variable domain, rest sourced from reference TRBV7-9 and TRBJ2-5, is DTGVSQNPRHKITKRGQNVTFRCDPISEHNRLYWYRQTLGQGPEFLTYFQNEAQLEKSRLLSDRFSAERPKGSFSTLEIQRTEQGDSAMYLCASSLTRGPLGFGETQYFGPGTRLLVL.

The gene calls are TRBV19 and TRBJ1-1; TRBD1 matches at 7 bases. The V gene end was trimmed by 6 bases and the J gene end by 1 base; junction bases not matched to a gene: 5. CDR1 and CDR2 (germline): LNHDA, SQIVND (reference sequence). The CDR3 has 14 amino acids. Here the CDR3 DNA reads TGTGCCAGTAGGAGGGGACAGCCGAACACTGAAGCTTTCTTT. Its protein product is CASRRGQPNTEAFF.

The genes are TRBV19 and TRBJ1-2, with D unresolved. Germline V gene data show CDR1 as LNHDA and CDR2 as SQIVND (reference sequence). This CDR3 is built from 13 residues. V was clipped by 5 bases and J by 9 bases, with 16 bases between them. CDR3 amino acids: CASSFQNLIRYTF. CDR3 sequence (DNA): TGTGCCAGTAGTTTTCAGAACCTCATCCGCTACACCTTC.

The genes are TRBV19 and TRBJ2-7; a weak D match, TRBD2 (6 bases). CDR1 is LNHDA and CDR2 is SQIVND in the germline V gene (reference sequence). Trimming took 4 bases from V and 7 from J, leaving 17 bases between them. The CDR3 is 14 residues long. The CDR3 bases are TGTGCCAGTAGTACCGGGACTGCTGCTTCAGAGCAGTACTTC. Amino acids: CASSTGTAASEQYF.

This clonotype was counted once. The rearrangement joins TRBV20-1 to TRBJ1-1; the D is unclear. The ends were cut back, 1 base at V and 2 bases at J, with 8 bases in the middle. The germline V gene has CDR1 DFQATT and CDR2 SNEGSKA (reference sequence). The CDR3 is 13 amino acids. CDR3 sequence (DNA): TGCAGTGCTAGAGTGACTCGTAACACTGAAGCTTTCTTT. As protein: CSARVTRNTEAFF.

The V and J genes are TRBV7-2 and TRBJ2-5; maybe TRBD2 (6 bases). The CDR3 is 15 residues long. Germline-derived CDR1 and CDR2 are SGHTA and FQGNSA. The V gene lost 5 bases and the J gene lost 4 bases, with 17 bases spanning the gap. The CDR3 DNA reads as TGTGCCAGCAGCCCTGGGGGGACGCGTCGAGAGACCCAGTACTTC. Protein sequence: CASSPGGTRRETQYF.

This chain joins TRBV28 and TRBJ1-4; 8 bases align to TRBD1. Germline values: CDR1 MDHEN, CDR2 SYDVKM. Losses at the gene ends were 5 bases for V and 0 bases for J; bases not matched to a gene: 11. This CDR3 has 18 amino acids. CDR3 sequence (DNA): TGTGCCAGCAGTGACAGGGGTTGGAGGGGCCCAACTAATGAAAAACTGTTTTTT. As protein: CASSDRGWRGPTNEKLFF.

The chain links TRBV24-1 to TRBJ1-1; TRBD1 matches 7 bases. V lost 3 bases and J lost 0; bases outside the gene matches: 6. CDR1 and CDR2 (germline): KGHDR, SFDVKD. CDR3 size: 16 residues. The CDR3 region is CATSDGDRHLNTEAFF. The CDR3 bases are TGTGCCACCAGTGATGGGGACAGACATTTGAACACTGAAGCTTTCTTT.

This clonotype was counted between two and nine times. The gene calls are TRBV18 and TRBJ1-1; D unclear. Looked up from germline, CDR1 is KGHSH and CDR2 is LQKENI. CDR3 size: 13 residues. The ends were cut back, 5 bases at V and 0 bases at J, with 7 bases in the middle. The CDR3 sequence is CASSSRVNTEAFF. CDR3 coding DNA: TGTGCCAGCTCATCGAGGGTGAACACTGAAGCTTTCTTT.

V gene TRBV19 combines with J gene TRBJ2-7; 10 bases agree with TRBD2. The germline V gene has CDR1 LNHDA and CDR2 SQIVND (reference sequence). Trimming removed 3 bases from V and 2 bases from J; junction bases left unmatched: 4. This CDR3 contains 15 residues. The CDR3 DNA reads TGTGCCAGTAGTATTGGAGCGGGAGGGCCCTACGAGCAGTACTTC. It encodes CASSIGAGGPYEQYF.

This clonotype was observed a handful of times. This rearrangement joins TRBV10-3 to TRBJ2-7, with 7 bases identical to TRBD2. The CDR3 runs to 15 residues. The ends lost 0 bases at V and 0 bases at J; junction bases unmatched: 2. Germline V gene data show CDR1 as ENHRY and CDR2 as SYGVKD. CDR3 DNA: TGTGCCATCAGTGAGTCTGGCGGGAGCTCCTACGAGCAGTACTTC. It encodes CAISESGGSSYEQYF.